Each of the 27 T cell receptor beta chains below was sequenced from the same sample in a study of blood T cell repertoires in COVID-19. The table came from immunoSEQ multiplex PCR; TCRdb's copy has only in-frame clones and leaves some out. Of tens of thousands of clones in the sample, approximately 85% were seen once. Sequenced material: peripheral blood. These TCRs come from a human donor in a cohort sampled during active COVID-19.

The chain has TRBV19 and TRBJ1-5; D is unresolved. The CDR3 contains 16 residues. The germline V gene has CDR1 LNHDA and CDR2 SQIVND (reference sequence). V was pared by 1 base and J by 2 bases, with 12 bases between. For the CDR3, the DNA is TGTGCCAGTAGTATAGGTCTGGAGGTGCGCAATCAGCCCCAGCATTTT. Translation: CASSIGLEVRNQPQHF.

This clone has a count of ten or more. V usage is TRBV5-8 and J usage is TRBJ2-7; a possible D gene is TRBD1 (6 bases). There are 15 residues in the CDR3. Germline V gene sequence: CDR1 SGHTS, CDR2 YDEGEE. The V end was cut by 4 bases, the J end by 0 bases, with 14 bases between. Here the CDR3 reads CASSQETGISYEQYF. The CDR3 DNA reads as TGTGCCAGCAGCCAAGAGACAGGAATCTCCTACGAGCAGTACTTC.

V is TRBV6-6 and J is TRBJ1-1; 9 bases are shared with TRBD1. CDR1 MNHNY and CDR2 SVGAGI come from the germline V gene (reference sequence). The CDR3 totals 15 residues. The J segment lost 4 bases and the V segment lost 6 bases, leaving 9 bases of the junction unmatched. In nucleotides, the CDR3 is TGTGCCAGCAGCCGGTTGGAGACAGGGGGCACTGAAGCTTTCTTT. Protein product: CASSRLETGGTEAFF.

The chain uses TRBV7-8 and TRBJ2-7, with 7 bases fitting TRBD1. CDR3 length equals 12 residues. J gave up 5 bases and V 5 bases, and 3 bases lay outside the gene matches. The germline CDR1 and CDR2 sequences are SGHVS and FQNEAQ. CDR3 nucleotide sequence: TGTGCCAGCAGCGTGACAGGGAACGAGCAGTACTTC. Its protein product is CASSVTGNEQYF.

This clone has only one observation. The rearrangement links TRBV9 to TRBJ2-3; D is uncertain. Germline V CDR1 and CDR2: SGDLS, YYNGEE. V lost 0 bases and J 3 bases, leaving 11 bases between the germline ends. The CDR3 contains 15 residues. The CDR3 sequence: CASSVAGYLTDTQYF. In DNA, the CDR3 is TGTGCCAGCAGCGTAGCGGGTTACCTTACAGATACGCAGTATTTT.

The rearrangement joins TRBV4-1 to TRBJ2-5, with 8 bases lining up with TRBD2. V was pared by 1 base and J by 5 bases, with 3 bases of the junction left unmatched. Germline CDR1 MGHRA, CDR2 YSYEKL. The CDR3 extends over 14 amino acids. CDR3 sequence reads: CASSQAGGRETQYF. The CDR3, as DNA: TGCGCCAGCAGCCAAGCGGGGGGGCGGGAGACCCAGTACTTC.

The rearrangement joins TRBV5-1 to TRBJ1-4; weak D call: TRBD1 (6 bases). The CDR3 contains 13 residues. CDR1 is SGHRS and CDR2 is YFSETQ in the germline V gene. Trimming removed 4 bases from V and 7 bases from J, with 11 bases in between. The CDR3 DNA is TGCGCCAGCAGCACGGGACATATTGAAAAACTGTTTTTT. Translation: CASSTGHIEKLFF. Using reference TRBV5-1 and TRBJ1-4 for the parts outside the CDR3, the full variable domain is KAGVTQTPRYLIKTRGQQVTLSCSPISGHRSVSWYQQTPGQGLQFLFEYFSETQRNKGNFPGRFSGRQFSNSRSEMNVSTLELGDSALYLCASSTGHIEKLFFGSGTQLSVL.

This sequence joins TRBV3-1 (or the pseudogene TRBV3-2) and TRBJ1-2, with TRBD1 identical over 7 bases. CDR3 length: 15 amino acids. CDR1 is LGHDT, CDR2 YNNKEL, per germline (reference sequence). V lost 3 bases and J lost 8; bases outside the gene matches: 12. CDR3 residues: CASSQGQGGRGGYTF. DNA for the CDR3: TGTGCCAGCAGCCAGGGTCAGGGGGGACGGGGCGGCTACACCTTC.

The CDR3 region is CASSTGQGGGYTF. CDR3 nucleotide sequence: TGCGCCAGCAGCACGGGACAGGGAGGGGGCTACACCTTC. The rearrangement uses TRBV5-1 and TRBJ1-2; TRBD1 agrees at 9 bases. V was clipped by 4 bases and J by 8 bases; unmatched bases: 6. Per germline, CDR1 SGHRS and CDR2 YFSETQ. The CDR3 is 13 amino acids.

V and J are TRBV29-1 and TRBJ2-3; the match to TRBD1 covers 8 bases. V was clipped by 6 bases and J by 4 bases; unmatched bases: 9. The CDR3 sequence is 14 residues long. CDR1 SQVTM and CDR2 ANQGSEA come from the germline V gene. This CDR3 is CSVVGQGSADTQYF. The CDR3 nucleotides read TGCAGCGTCGTCGGACAGGGTTCGGCAGATACGCAGTATTTT.

The V call is TRBV3-1 (or the pseudogene TRBV3-2), the J call TRBJ2-5; the match to TRBD2 covers 11 bases. The CDR3 runs to 14 residues. Germline loops: CDR1 LGHDT, CDR2 YNNKEL (reference sequence). J lost 5 bases, V lost 4 bases, and 3 bases had no gene match. The DNA of the CDR3 is TGTGCCAGCAGCCCCGGACTAGCGGGCGAGACCCAGTACTTC. Translated: CASSPGLAGETQYF.

Points on this clone: Additional DNA sequences in this sample encode the identical CDR3. The genes are TRBV18 and TRBJ1-6, with 8 bases aligning to TRBD1. The CDR3 loop spans 14 amino acids. Germline V gene lookup returns CDR1 KGHSH and CDR2 LQKENI. With V trimmed by 2 bases and J by 10 bases, 4 bases remained unmatched. In nucleotides, the CDR3 is TGTGCCAGCTCACCAGGACAGGGAAACTCACCCCTCCACTTT. This encodes CASSPGQGNSPLHF.

The CDR3 DNA reads as TGTGCCAGCTCACGGATTCAGGACAGTAATGAAAAACTGTTTTTT. Its protein product is CASSRIQDSNEKLFF. The chain is built from TRBV18 and TRBJ1-4; D is perhaps TRBD1 (6 bases). The CDR3 is 15 residues long. The V gene lost 4 bases and the J gene lost 4 bases, with 13 bases spanning the gap. The germline V gene has CDR1 KGHSH and CDR2 LQKENI.

J is TRBJ2-3 and V is TRBV5-1, with D possibly matching TRBD2 (5 bases). Germline V gene lookup returns CDR1 SGHRS and CDR2 YFSETQ. V lost 4 bases and J lost 1, with 7 bases in between. This CDR3 spans 13 amino acids. The CDR3 nucleotides are TGCGCCAGCAGCCTCGGGGGCACAGATACGCAGTATTTT. It codes for CASSLGGTDTQYF.

The chain couples TRBV19 to TRBJ2-7, with D possibly TRBD2 on 5 matching bases. Germline V lookup: CDR1 LNHDA, CDR2 SQIVND (reference sequence). This CDR3 is 13 amino acids long. V lost 2 bases and J lost 6, with 11 bases in between. The CDR3 is CASSIIGLAEQYF. The CDR3 DNA reads as TGTGCCAGTAGTATAATAGGACTGGCCGAGCAGTACTTC.

This clone was detected a few times. The CDR3 region has the DNA TGTGCCAGCAGCGGACAGGGGCAGAACTATGGCTACACCTTC. This sequence encodes CASSGQGQNYGYTF. The rearrangement links TRBV27 to TRBJ1-2, with 9 bases matching TRBD1. J lost 2 bases, V lost 6 bases, and 4 bases had no gene match. Germline values: CDR1 MNHEY, CDR2 SMNVEV (reference sequence). The CDR3 length is 14 residues.

The V and J genes are TRBV9 and TRBJ1-1; 10 positions match TRBD1. CDR3 size: 18 residues. The germline gives CDR1 SGDLS, CDR2 YYNGEE. The ends lost 0 bases at V and 0 bases at J; junction bases unmatched: 8. The CDR3 nucleotides are TGTGCCAGCAGCGTAGGGACAGGGGGGGATCGCATGAACACTGAAGCTTTCTTT. This codes for CASSVGTGGDRMNTEAFF.

This rearrangement joins TRBV6-2 or TRBV6-3 to TRBJ1-6; D gene uncertain. V lost 4 bases and J lost 9, with 10 bases in between. The CDR3 extends over 13 amino acids. Germline assignment: CDR1 MNHEY and CDR2 SVGEGT. The CDR3 sequence is CASSSISVSPLHF. For the CDR3, the DNA is TGTGCCAGCAGTTCCATCAGTGTTTCACCCCTCCACTTT.

This clone was seen a few times. The chain has TRBV5-5 and TRBJ2-3; the match to TRBD1 covers 8 bases. The CDR3 is made up of 16 amino acids. The germline gives CDR1 SGHKS, CDR2 YYEKEE (reference sequence). Trimming at V came to 5 bases and at J to 2 bases, leaving 10 bases not matched to a gene. The chain's CDR3 is CASSFSGTGYTDTQYF. CDR3 bases: TGTGCCAGCAGTTTCTCCGGGACAGGCTACACAGATACGCAGTATTTT.

This clone came up a few times. J is TRBJ2-1 and V is TRBV9, with TRBD1 identical over 8 bases. The CDR3 extends over 15 amino acids. Trimming cost V 1 base and J 4 bases; bases outside gene matches: 4. Germline values: CDR1 SGDLS, CDR2 YYNGEE. CDR3 region: CASSVSQGAYNEQFF. CDR3 nucleotides: TGTGCCAGCAGCGTATCCCAGGGGGCTTACAATGAGCAGTTCTTC.

The chain links TRBV3-1 (or the pseudogene TRBV3-2) to TRBJ2-5; 8 nucleotides match TRBD1. The germline CDR1 and CDR2 sequences are LGHDT and YNNKEL (reference sequence). The CDR3 has 15 amino acids. V shed 1 base, J shed 5 bases, and the junction held 6 bases outside the gene matches. DNA for the CDR3: TGTGCCAGCAGCCAAGCACAGGGGGTTTGGGAGACCCAGTACTTC. As protein: CASSQAQGVWETQYF.

The chain joins TRBV2 to TRBJ2-3, with D perhaps TRBD1 (5 bases). V was cut by 6 bases and J by 1 base, with 11 bases left in between. The germline V gene encodes CDR1 SNHLY and CDR2 FYNNEI. CDR3 length equals 14 residues. CDR3 region: CASRSRVGTDTQYF. Written as DNA, the CDR3 is TGTGCCAGCAGGTCCAGGGTAGGCACAGATACGCAGTATTTT.

The chain combines TRBV7-9 with TRBJ1-6; D may be TRBD1 (5 bases). The CDR3 is made up of 16 amino acids. In germline, CDR1 is SEHNR, CDR2 FQNEAQ (reference sequence). The V and J ends lost 1 base and 7 bases respectively, with 14 bases between them. The CDR3, as DNA: TGTGCCAGCAGCTTAGGGGGACTTGACACAAATTCACCCCTCCACTTT. Translated, it gives CASSLGGLDTNSPLHF.

V is TRBV2 and J is TRBJ1-2; perhaps TRBD1 as D (6 bases). CDR1 and CDR2 from the germline V gene are SNHLY and FYNNEI. Trimming took 11 bases from V and 1 from J, leaving 17 bases between them. The CDR3 extends over 14 amino acids. This CDR3 reads CAVEQGSSNYGYTF. CDR3 nucleotide sequence: TGTGCCGTAGAACAGGGTTCTAGTAACTATGGCTACACCTTC.

J is TRBJ2-7 and V is TRBV13, with 8 nucleotides matching TRBD2. The germline CDR1 and CDR2 sequences are PRHDT and FYEKMQ (reference sequence). The CDR3 consists of 16 residues. The V gene end was trimmed by 2 bases and the J gene end by 0 bases; junction bases not matched to a gene: 6. In DNA, the CDR3 is TGTGCCAGCAGCTTAAGCGGGGGCCAGAGCTCCTACGAGCAGTACTTC. This translates into CASSLSGGQSSYEQYF.

Only one count was recorded for this clone. The CDR3 sequence: CAWSVLRQETQYF. In DNA form, the CDR3 reads TGTGCCTGGAGTGTACTCAGGCAAGAGACCCAGTACTTC. The chain uses TRBV30 and TRBJ2-5; D not resolved. This CDR3 has 13 residues. The V gene lost 0 bases and the J gene lost 2 bases, with 7 bases spanning the gap. Germline V gene lookup returns CDR1 GTSNPN and CDR2 SVGIG (reference sequence).

The genes are TRBV5-4 and TRBJ2-2, with unresolved D. The CDR3 consists of 14 residues. Germline CDR1 is SGHNT and CDR2 is YYREEE (reference sequence). Trimming removed 0 bases from V and 6 bases from J, with 9 bases in between. DNA of the CDR3: TGTGCCAGCAGCTTGGCTGGAGCATCCGGGGAGCTGTTTTTT. Translating it yields CASSLAGASGELFF. Complete variable domain (other parts from reference TRBV5-4 and TRBJ2-2): ETGVTQSPTHLIKTRGQQVTLRCSSQSGHNTVSWYQQALGQGPQFIFQYYREEENGRGNFPPRFSGLQFPNYSSELNVNALELDDSALYLCASSLAGASGELFFGEGSRLTVL.